Following are 25 T cell receptor beta chains from one sample sequenced in a study of blood T cells in healthy people across ages. A second roughly 6 to 11 cycle PCR used barcoded and J-beta primers. TCRdb re-called the 5' RACE reads with MiXCR, one entry per CDR3 protein. This repertoire shows 1.2 million to 1.5 million distinct CDR3 sequences, about 40% found once; its top ten account for 7.9%. The material sequenced was blood. These TCRs come from a young woman in good health.

Regarding this clonotype: A junction end diverges from the germline sequence, so it may reflect a read error. CDR3 coding DNA: TGTGCCGGCAGTAGAATCGGGCAGGGCCCAGATACGCAGTATTTT. Translating gives CAGSRIGQGPDTQYF. The genes are TRBV27 and TRBJ2-3; possible D gene TRBD1, 5 bases. Germline values: CDR1 MNHEY, CDR2 SMNVEV (reference sequence). The CDR3 extends over 15 amino acids.

The CDR3 loop is CAREEDQETQFF. Here the CDR3 DNA reads TGTGCCAGGGAGGAGGATCAAGAGACCCAGTTCTTC. The gene calls are TRBV2 and TRBJ2-5; weak D call: TRBD2 (5 bases). The J call may be faulty, since TRBJ2-1 better matches the DNA end. Looked up from germline, CDR1 is SNHLY and CDR2 is FYNNEI. This CDR3 has 12 residues.

Many counts were recorded for this clonotype. V and J are TRBV12-3 or TRBV12-4 and TRBJ2-4; D unresolved. V was pared by 5 bases and J by 0 bases, with 8 bases between. The CDR3 sequence is 14 residues long. CDR3 protein: CASSPRVAKNIQYF. The DNA for the CDR3 is TGTGCCAGCAGTCCTAGGGTAGCCAAAAACATTCAGTACTTC.

Many counts were recorded for this clonotype. The CDR3 bases are TGTGCCAGCAGCGAGGTCCTGGATACGCAGTATTTT. It encodes CASSEVLDTQYF. V and J are TRBV9 and TRBJ2-3; no clear D. There are 12 residues in the CDR3. Trimming took 3 bases from V and 6 from J, leaving 8 bases between them. The germline gives CDR1 SGDLS, CDR2 YYNGEE.

This clonotype was picked up one time. The chain carries TRBV30 and TRBJ2-1; 7 nucleotides match TRBD2. The CDR3 is made up of 13 amino acids. Trimming removed 7 bases from V and 7 bases from J; junction bases left unmatched: 10. The germline gives CDR1 GTSNPN, CDR2 SVGIG (reference sequence). CDR3 DNA: TGTGCCTCCCGGGGAGGGAATCCTAATGAGCAGTTCTTC. Amino acid sequence: CASRGGNPNEQFF. The full variable domain, its missing parts supplied by reference TRBV30 and TRBJ2-1, is SQTIHQWPATLVQPVGSPLSLECTVEGTSNPNLYWYRQAAGRGLQLLFYSVGIGQISSEVPQNLSASRPQDRQFILSSKKLLLSDSGFYLCASRGGNPNEQFFGPGTRLTVL.

The CDR3 bases are TGCAGCGTTGGGTACTCCTTAGCGAACACCGGGGAGCTGTTTTTT. It is translated as CSVGYSLANTGELFF. The chain joins TRBV29-1 to TRBJ2-2; D remains unclear. V was cut by 4 bases and J by 0 bases, with 12 bases left in between. This CDR3 comprises 15 residues. Germline loops: CDR1 SQVTM, CDR2 ANQGSEA.

A word on this clonotype: With a much larger clone just one base away, this may be a read error. CDR3 nucleotide sequence: TGCGCCGGCAGCCAAGATTGGGGGTTTGGAGATACGCAGTATTTT. The encoded protein is CAGSQDWGFGDTQYF. The genes are TRBV4-1 and TRBJ2-3; D may match TRBD1 or TRBD2 (5 bases each). CDR1 and CDR2 from the germline V gene are MGHRA and YSYEKL. The CDR3 spans 15 residues.

This chain connects TRBV7-2 to TRBJ2-7; D may be TRBD2 (6 bases). Germline loops: CDR1 SGHTA, CDR2 FQGNSA. V was trimmed by 2 bases and J by 2 bases, leaving 13 bases between them. This CDR3 has 15 amino acids. In DNA, the CDR3 is TGTGCCAGCAGCTTAAGCGGGTCCTTCCCCTACGAGCAGTACTTC. It is translated as CASSLSGSFPYEQYF.

The sample holds a few counts of this clonotype. The chain employs TRBV10-3 and TRBJ2-5; no clear D. The ends were cut back, 1 base at V and 7 bases at J, with 7 bases in the middle. The CDR3 spans 12 residues. The germline gives CDR1 ENHRY, CDR2 SYGVKD. CDR3 loop: CAISEFLGTQYF. In DNA form, the CDR3 reads TGTGCCATCAGTGAGTTTTTAGGGACCCAGTACTTC.

The rearrangement joins TRBV21-1 to TRBJ2-5; the table's D call, TRBD2, was not checked against the DNA. TRBV21-1 corresponds to a pseudogene. The CDR3 sequence is 14 residues long. The CDR3 DNA follows: TGTGCCAGCAGCAGACCACTAGCCGCGGAGACCCAGTACTTC. Its protein product is CASSRPLAAETQYF.

Turning to this clonotype: Relative to the germline gene, one junction end is altered; a read error may explain this. The rearrangement links TRBV4-1 to TRBJ2-7; TRBD2 might be the D (6 bases). Germline CDR1 reads MGHRA; CDR2 reads YSYEKL. This CDR3 spans 15 amino acids. The DNA of the CDR3 is TGCGCCGGCAGCCCCGAAGGAGGGGCGACCTACGAGCAGTACTTC. It translates to CAGSPEGGATYEQYF.

This clonotype was detected a few times. The CDR3 loop is CASSAGTSGVGDTQYF. Here the CDR3 DNA reads TGCGCCAGCAGCGCGGGGACTAGCGGGGTTGGAGATACGCAGTATTTT. The V and J genes are TRBV5-1 and TRBJ2-3; 13 bases fit TRBD2. The germline V gene has CDR1 SGHRS and CDR2 YFSETQ. The ends lost 4 bases at V and 5 bases at J; junction bases unmatched: 7. The CDR3 sequence is 16 residues long.

About this clonotype: It may be a read error: a sequence one base away is much more abundant. The V and J genes are TRBV29-1 and TRBJ2-1; the match to TRBD2 covers 11 bases. Per the germline V gene, CDR1 is SQVTM and CDR2 is ANQGSEA. The CDR3 extends over 14 amino acids. After removal of 6 bases from V and 13 bases from J, the junction contained 14 bases not matched to a gene. CDR3 protein: CSVATSGSGETQFF. CDR3 sequence (DNA): TGCAGCGTGGCTACTAGCGGGAGTGGGGAGACCCAGTTCTTC.

V is TRBV7-9 and J is TRBJ1-2, with D perhaps TRBD1 (5 bases). The CDR3 runs to 13 residues. V lost 1 base to trimming and J lost 7 bases, with 10 bases between them. The germline CDR1 and CDR2 sequences are SEHNR and FQNEAQ (reference sequence). CDR3 region: CASSLGGDRGYTF. The CDR3 nucleotides read TGTGCCAGCAGCTTAGGAGGGGATCGTGGCTACACCTTC. The full variable domain, with the rest looked up from reference TRBV7-9 and TRBJ1-2, is DTGVSQNPRHKITKRGQNVTFRCDPISEHNRLYWYRQTLGQGPEFLTYFQNEAQLEKSRLLSDRFSAERPKGSFSTLEIQRTEQGDSAMYLCASSLGGDRGYTFGSGTRLTVV.

This clonotype was observed once. The genes are TRBV11-2 and TRBJ1-2; TRBD1 might be the D (5 bases). Trimming pared 5 bases from V and 2 bases from J, leaving 18 bases between. CDR1 and CDR2 from the germline V gene are SGHAT and FQNNGV. There are 16 residues in the CDR3. CDR3 sequence reads: CASSRPTGLGNYGYTF. CDR3 coding DNA: TGTGCCAGCAGCAGACCGACGGGGCTGGGAAACTATGGCTACACCTTC.

This clonotype has more than one count but fewer than ten. V and J are TRBV7-2 and TRBJ2-5; D perhaps matches TRBD2 (6 bases). The J call may be faulty, since TRBJ2-7 better matches the DNA end. The CDR3 has 14 residues. Per germline, CDR1 SGHTA and CDR2 FQGNSA. CDR3 in amino acids: CASSPSALAREQYF. CDR3 coding DNA: TGTGCCAGCAGCCCTAGCGCCTTAGCTCGCGAGCAGTACTTC.

Turning to this clonotype: The junction departs from germline at one end; a sequencing error may be responsible. The chain recombines TRBV5-1 with TRBJ1-1; unclear D gene. CDR1 SGHRS and CDR2 YFSETQ come from the germline V gene. The CDR3 runs 15 residues. The CDR3 sequence: CAGSLAADVNTEAFF. The CDR3 bases are TGCGCCGGCAGCTTGGCGGCAGATGTCAACACTGAAGCTTTCTTT.

The CDR3 reads CATSRAGQGSLDTQYF. DNA for the CDR3: TGTGCCACCAGCAGAGCGGGACAGGGTTCCCTAGATACGCAGTATTTT. The rearrangement uses TRBV15 and TRBJ2-3; 9 positions match TRBD1. Germline-derived CDR1 and CDR2 are LNHNV and YYDKDF (reference sequence). Trimming at V came to 1 base and at J to 5 bases, leaving 7 bases not matched to a gene. The CDR3 has 16 amino acids.

This clonotype was found once. The chain recombines TRBV6-5 with TRBJ2-5, with 9 bases lining up with TRBD2. The junction had 6 bases not matched to a gene; V was cut back by 0 bases and J by 4 bases. Germline CDR1 MNHEY, CDR2 SVGAGI. The CDR3 is made up of 16 amino acids. In nucleotides, the CDR3 is TGTGCCAGCAGTTACTCCGGACTAGCGACCCCAGAGACCCAGTACTTC. Its protein is CASSYSGLATPETQYF.

The chain employs TRBV7-6 and TRBJ2-1; 10 bases agree with TRBD1. CDR3 size: 15 residues. The V segment lost 1 base and the J segment 8 bases; nucleotides outside the gene matches: 5. Germline CDR1 and CDR2: SGHVS and FNYEAQ. Here the CDR3 DNA reads TGTGCCAGCAGCTTAGGGACAGGGGGTCCGGATGAGCAGTTCTTC. Its protein product is CASSLGTGGPDEQFF.

The CDR3 loop reads CASSVTGGELFF. The CDR3 DNA sequence: TGCGCCAGCAGCGTGACGGGAGGGGAGCTGTTTTTT. The V and J genes are TRBV5-1 and TRBJ2-2; maybe TRBD2 (5 bases). CDR1 is SGHRS and CDR2 is YFSETQ in the germline V gene. The CDR3 covers 12 residues. The germline V and J ends were trimmed by 4 bases and 8 bases, with 9 bases remaining between them.

The chain combines TRBV25-1 with TRBJ1-6; D gene unclear. This CDR3 has 13 residues. The germline gives CDR1 MGHDK, CDR2 SYGVNS. Deletions cut 6 bases from V and 8 bases from J, with 11 bases between. The CDR3 DNA reads TGTGCCAGCAGGGCCGACGGTTATTCACCCCTCCACTTT. It is translated as CASRADGYSPLHF.

This clonotype has just a few counts. The chain recombines TRBV14 with TRBJ1-1, with D unclear. The germline V gene encodes CDR1 SGHDN and CDR2 FVKESK. The CDR3 is 13 amino acids. Deletions cut 1 base from V and 6 bases from J, with 9 bases between. The CDR3, as DNA: TGTGCCAGCAGCCAAGGTCCGGCAGCTGAAGCTTTCTTT. The encoded protein is CASSQGPAAEAFF.

The J gene is TRBJ2-7, the V gene TRBV7-6; TRBD1 matches at 9 bases. The CDR3 totals 15 residues. V dropped 5 bases and J dropped 1; count of bases not matched to a gene: 6. Germline V gene lookup returns CDR1 SGHVS and CDR2 FNYEAQ. The CDR3, as DNA: TGTGCCAGCAGCATTGGACAGGGGTCGTCCTACGAGCAGTACTTC. This gives the protein CASSIGQGSSYEQYF.

As to this clonotype: A read error may account for a junction end that differs from germline. The genes are TRBV6-8 and TRBJ2-5; 10 positions match TRBD1. Germline V gene data show CDR1 as MNHGY and CDR2 as SAAAGT. This CDR3 region has 18 residues. The CDR3 nucleotides are TGCGCCAGTAGTTACTCTCCGGGACAGGGGATTATCTCCTACGGGCAGTACTTC. Translated: CASSYSPGQGIISYGQYF.